This TCR beta chain derives from a study of regulatory T cells in long-lasting Graves disease. The overall study: It was over 5 years of antithyroid drugs, with positive TSH receptor antibodies, that meant persistent Graves' disease.

Time point denoted: persistent/refractory GD, antithyroid drugs over 5 years with positive TRAb. After RNA was extracted from PBMCs, the TCR library was made from it. American Thyroid Association guidelines defined Graves' disease diagnosis. With iRepertoire HTBI primers and Arm-PCR of CDR3 regions, TCR beta libraries were built. TCRdb re-derived calls from the multiplex PCR reads in MiXCR, one entry per CDR3 protein. Among about 300,000 distinct CDR3 sequences listed, under 25% were seen once. The sample was peripheral blood mononuclear cells (PBMCs), taken when the disease was refractory, from a patient treated with antithyroid drugs. This clonotype was sampled from a female donor with Graves disease.

CDR3: CSANAGNTIYF. The DNA for the CDR3 is TGCAGTGCCAATGCTGGAAACACCATATATTTT. The chain joins TRBV20-1 to TRBJ1-3; D is unresolved. The CDR3 runs 11 residues. V gave up 6 bases and J gave up 2 bases, with 5 bases separating them. Germline V gene lookup returns CDR1 DFQATT and CDR2 SNEGSKA (reference sequence).